The clone carrying this T cell receptor beta chain has only a few counts. The sample originates from a study of blood T cells in healthy people across ages. Sample-barcoded 5' priming and a J-beta primer mix drove a second PCR of 7 to 11 cycles. One entry per CDR3 protein, called by TCRdb with MiXCR from the 5' RACE reads. This repertoire shows 750,000 to 950,000 distinct CDR3 sequences, under 30% found once; its top ten account for around 3%. This CDR3 is built from 14 residues. The junction had 8 bases not matched to a gene; V was cut back by 4 bases and J by 2 bases. CDR1 DFQATT and CDR2 SNEGSKA come from the germline V gene (reference sequence). The same data also contributed to another study, on T cells of mothers and their children. That work states: Samples were obtained from three healthy Caucasian mothers and their six children. Clones that were microchimeric and persistent were not detected among T cells.

The sample taken for sequencing was blood. The source is a boy aged 10-17 years in good health. V gene TRBV20-1 combines with J gene TRBJ2-7; TRBD2 matches at 7 bases. The chain's CDR3 is CSAIRGGRAYEQYF. CDR3 coding DNA: TGCAGTGCTATCCGCGGGGGTCGGGCCTACGAGCAGTACTTC.